This T cell receptor beta chain was sequenced in a study of long-term antiretroviral therapy in people with HIV. Study outcomes and limitations: Although diversity increased after ART, it remained lower than in transplant donor controls. HIV repertoires had narrower CDR3 length ranges than controls.

V lost 4 bases, J lost 4 bases, and 11 bases lay in between. Germline CDR1 and CDR2: SGHNT and YYREEE (reference sequence). CDR3 length: 13 amino acids. About this clone itself: Antigen unknown.

Sequencing relied on immunoSEQ assay v3.0, run at survey level. Here immunoSEQ multiplex PCR was the method, and the copy in TCRdb shows in-frame clones only, minus some. The data show over 10,000 clones, 75% to 80% seen once. The chain has TRBV5-4 and TRBJ1-2, with D perhaps matching TRBD1 (5 bases). This specimen consisted of unsorted PBMCs, obtained 0.5 years before starting antiretroviral therapy. This TCR derives from a woman aged 40-49 years with HIV. CDR3 bases: TGTGCCAGCAGCCCAGGGTTTGGCTATGGCTACACCTTC. This translates into CASSPGFGYGYTF.